The 25 T cell receptor beta chains listed next were all sequenced from one sample in a study of OX40 agonist ivuxolimab in advanced cancers. Libraries were prepared by immunoSEQ multiplex PCR; TCRdb keeps only in-frame clonotypes and omits some of them. The sample has under 60,000 clones; 85% to 90% are singletons. This sample comprised CD4+ or CD8+ T cells sorted from blood, obtained in a trial of the OX40 agonist ivuxolimab. The receptor source for this set is an adult with an advanced solid tumor such as melanoma, head and neck, liver or kidney cancer.

Note on this clone: The identical CDR3 is also encoded by other nucleotide sequences in the sample. This sequence joins TRBV5-1 and TRBJ1-1; 8 bases align to TRBD1. Germline V gene sequence: CDR1 SGHRS, CDR2 YFSETQ. This CDR3 is 16 amino acids long. The J segment lost 0 bases and the V segment lost 2 bases, leaving 6 bases of the junction unmatched. The chain's CDR3 is CASSLQGGALNTEAFF. DNA of the CDR3: TGCGCCAGCAGCTTACAGGGGGGAGCCTTGAACACTGAAGCTTTCTTT.

J is TRBJ1-4 and V is TRBV9; D is uncertain. V lost 0 bases to trimming and J lost 10 bases, with 13 bases between them. The CDR3 length is 14 residues. CDR1 SGDLS and CDR2 YYNGEE come from the germline V gene. This chain's CDR3 is CASSVASQAGKLFF. The DNA for the CDR3 is TGTGCCAGCAGCGTAGCTTCGCAGGCCGGAAAACTGTTTTTT. The complete variable domain, with remaining parts taken from reference TRBV9 and TRBJ1-4, reads DSGVTQTPKHLITATGQRVTLRCSPRSGDLSVYWYQQSLDQGLQFLIQYYNGEERAKGNILERFSAQQFPDLHSELNLSSLELGDSALYFCASSVASQAGKLFFGSGTQLSVL.

The rearrangement uses TRBV6-6 and TRBJ2-1; weak D call: TRBD2 (6 bases). Per germline, CDR1 MNHNY and CDR2 SVGAGI (reference sequence). Between the trimmed V and J ends, which lost 2 bases and 4 bases, there was a span of 12 bases. The CDR3 loop spans 15 amino acids. In DNA form, the CDR3 reads TGTGCCAGCAGTTACGGAGGGTTATATTACAATGAGCAGTTCTTC. Protein product: CASSYGGLYYNEQFF.

This chain connects TRBV9 to TRBJ2-2; D is uncertain. There are 12 residues in the CDR3. V was shortened by 2 bases and J by 2 bases, with 1 base between the two germline ends. The V gene's germline CDR1 is SGDLS and CDR2 YYNGEE. For the CDR3, the DNA is TGTGCCAGCAGCGTCAACACCGGGGAGCTGTTTTTT. Translating it yields CASSVNTGELFF.

The rearrangement joins TRBV7-9 to TRBJ1-5, with unresolved D. The V and J ends lost 0 bases and 5 bases respectively, with 2 bases between them. The length of the CDR3 is 12 residues. CDR1 and CDR2 from the germline V gene are SEHNR and FQNEAQ (reference sequence). CDR3 in DNA: TGTGCCAGCAGCTTAGCAGATCAGCCCCAGCATTTT. Protein sequence: CASSLADQPQHF.

CDR3 bases: TGTGCCAGCAGTTTTACGGCAGGACCGTCCTACGAGCAGTACTTC. Amino acids: CASSFTAGPSYEQYF. The chain recombines TRBV28 with TRBJ2-7; D remains ambiguous. V was clipped by 3 bases and J by 1 base, with 13 bases between them. The germline gives CDR1 MDHEN, CDR2 SYDVKM. This CDR3 contains 15 residues.

The J gene is TRBJ1-4, the V gene TRBV28, with TRBD1 identical over 7 bases. The CDR3 runs 14 residues. V lost 6 bases, J lost 8 bases, and 9 bases stayed unmatched. Germline V gene sequence: CDR1 MDHEN, CDR2 SYDVKM. The CDR3 region is CASSFLTGEEKLFF. The CDR3 DNA sequence: TGTGCCAGCAGCTTCCTAACAGGGGAGGAAAAACTGTTTTTT. Full variable domain (remainder filled in from reference TRBV28 and TRBJ1-4): DVKVTQSSRYLVKRTGEKVFLECVQDMDHENMFWYRQDPGLGLRLIYFSYDVKMKEKGDIPEGYSVSREKKERFSLILESASTNQTSMYLCASSFLTGEEKLFFGSGTQLSVL.

The chain employs TRBV6-1 and TRBJ1-5; D is unresolved. V lost 6 bases, J lost 0 bases, and 12 bases lay in between. CDR3 length: 15 amino acids. Looked up from germline, CDR1 is MNHNS and CDR2 is SASEGT. CDR3 nucleotide sequence: TGTGCCAGCAGGCCGGCCAGCATTAGCAATCAGCCCCAGCATTTT. It codes for CASRPASISNQPQHF.

This chain joins TRBV27 and TRBJ2-7, with D possibly being TRBD2 (7 bases). V was cut by 5 bases and J by 7 bases, with 18 bases left in between. The CDR3 consists of 14 residues. Germline V gene sequence: CDR1 MNHEY, CDR2 SMNVEV (reference sequence). CDR3 DNA: TGTGCCAGCAGTCCCAGAGAGGGGGGGAAGGAGCAGTACTTC. It specifies CASSPREGGKEQYF.

This chain connects TRBV6-5 to TRBJ2-1; no clear D gene. CDR3 length: 14 residues. V was pared by 7 bases and J by 4 bases, with 14 bases between. In germline, CDR1 is MNHEY, CDR2 SVGAGI. The CDR3 sequence: CASTFNPAYNEQFF. The CDR3 region has the DNA TGTGCCAGCACCTTTAACCCGGCGTACAATGAGCAGTTCTTC.

Comment on this clone: Compared with germline, one end of the junction differs, possibly owing to a read error. This rearrangement joins TRBV6-5 to TRBJ2-3; 7 nucleotides align to TRBD1. The CDR3 runs 14 residues. Germline-derived CDR1 and CDR2 are MNHEY and SVGAGI. This chain's CDR3 is CAGRRGQGTDTQYF. The CDR3 bases are TGTGCCGGCAGACGAGGACAGGGCACAGATACGCAGTATTTT.

In its sample, this clone was seen once. V gene TRBV7-8 combines with J gene TRBJ2-7; D might be TRBD1 or TRBD2, each matching 6 bases. V lost 1 base to trimming and J lost 0 bases, with 10 bases between them. The CDR3 has 15 residues. The V gene's germline CDR1 is SGHVS and CDR2 FQNEAQ. The CDR3 nucleotides read TGTGCCAGCAGCTTAGGCGGGACACCCTCCTACGAGCAGTACTTC. Amino acid sequence: CASSLGGTPSYEQYF.

The CDR3 DNA follows: TGTGCCAGCAGTTTAATCGGACTAGCGGGAGGGGAAACCACCGGGGAGCTGTTTTTT. Translated: CASSLIGLAGGETTGELFF. The V gene is TRBV27, the J gene TRBJ2-2; TRBD2 aligns across 15 bases. This CDR3 spans 19 amino acids. The V segment lost 2 bases and the J segment 4 bases; nucleotides outside the gene matches: 8. Germline V gives CDR1 MNHEY, CDR2 SMNVEV (reference sequence).

The J gene is TRBJ1-6, the V gene TRBV6-5; 9 nucleotides line up with TRBD1. CDR1 and CDR2 from the germline V gene are MNHEY and SVGAGI. This CDR3 region has 14 residues. Unmatched junction bases numbered 2, after V lost 6 bases and J lost 5 bases. CDR3: CASRGTGNNSPLHF. In nucleotides, the CDR3 is TGTGCCAGCAGAGGGACAGGGAATAATTCACCCCTCCACTTT.

The chain couples TRBV9 to TRBJ2-3, with unresolved D. CDR1 and CDR2 (germline): SGDLS, YYNGEE. V was clipped by 3 bases and J by 4 bases, with 15 bases between them. The CDR3 totals 15 residues. The CDR3 bases are TGTGCCAGCAGCGCCTCCGGCCTCGAGGCAGATACGCAGTATTTT. It specifies CASSASGLEADTQYF.

V is TRBV7-2 and J is TRBJ2-7; TRBD2 matches 12 bases. Germline lookup yields CDR1 SGHTA and CDR2 FQGNSA. CDR3 length equals 18 residues. V lost 1 base, J lost 0 bases, and 7 bases stayed unmatched. The CDR3 region has the DNA TGTGCCAGCAGCTTAGGTCTAGCGGGAGGGACTAGCTCCTACGAGCAGTACTTC. This translates into CASSLGLAGGTSSYEQYF.

V gene TRBV28 combines with J gene TRBJ1-2; 7 nucleotides line up with TRBD1. CDR1 is MDHEN, CDR2 SYDVKM, per germline. This CDR3 is built from 15 residues. V was clipped by 7 bases and J by 5 bases; unmatched bases: 13. CDR3 protein: CASIPHRQGIYGYTF. CDR3 coding DNA: TGTGCCAGCATTCCCCATCGACAGGGAATATATGGCTACACCTTC.

This clone was seen a handful of times. This rearrangement joins TRBV30 to TRBJ1-1; no definite D call. This CDR3 region has 12 residues. Germline-derived CDR1 and CDR2 are GTSNPN and SVGIG (reference sequence). V shed 6 bases and J shed 3 bases, with 11 bases lying between them. CDR3 sequence reads: CACGRSDTEAFF. The CDR3 DNA reads TGTGCCTGCGGCCGGAGCGACACTGAAGCTTTCTTT.

The chain is built from TRBV6-4 and TRBJ2-3, with D possibly matching TRBD2 (5 bases). Germline CDR1 and CDR2: MRHNA and SNTAGT. Trimming shortened V by 8 bases and J by 2 bases, and 14 bases separated the two germline ends. The CDR3 contains 14 residues. The CDR3 protein is CASYAAGHTDTQYF. CDR3 in DNA: TGTGCCAGCTATGCGGCGGGCCACACAGATACGCAGTATTTT.

The chain recombines TRBV11-2 with TRBJ2-7; 10 bases fit TRBD1. Per germline, CDR1 SGHAT and CDR2 FQNNGV. V was pared by 2 bases and J by 7 bases, with 8 bases of the junction left unmatched. This CDR3 has 15 amino acids. The CDR3 reads CASSLTGTGVVEQYF. The CDR3 nucleotides read TGTGCCAGCAGCTTAACCGGGACAGGGGTCGTGGAGCAGTACTTC.

This chain uses TRBV7-8 with TRBJ1-5; 9 bases map to TRBD1. The J segment lost 0 bases and the V segment lost 1 base, leaving 1 base of the junction unmatched. Germline-derived CDR1 and CDR2 are SGHVS and FQNEAQ. This CDR3 comprises 16 residues. CDR3 sequence (DNA): TGTGCCAGCAGCTTAGAGGGACAGGGTAGCAATCAGCCCCAGCATTTT. It translates to CASSLEGQGSNQPQHF.

V gene TRBV6-5 combines with J gene TRBJ2-7; 9 bases agree with TRBD2. Germline-derived CDR1 and CDR2 are MNHEY and SVGAGI. Trimming at V came to 1 base and at J to 3 bases, leaving 4 bases not matched to a gene. This CDR3 is built from 15 residues. CDR3: CASSYYSGRHYEQYF. CDR3 in DNA: TGTGCCAGCAGTTACTATAGCGGGAGACACTACGAGCAGTACTTC.

V gene TRBV7-2 combines with J gene TRBJ2-5, with 8 bases identical to TRBD2. Per germline, CDR1 SGHTA and CDR2 FQGNSA. This CDR3 spans 19 amino acids. V shed 2 bases, J shed 4 bases, and the junction held 18 bases outside the gene matches. The CDR3 DNA follows: TGTGCCAGCAGCTTACCGCGATCGGGGGGGGAGGAGGCCTTAGAGACCCAGTACTTC. Translated, it gives CASSLPRSGGEEALETQYF.

This clone appeared a single time. The rearrangement uses TRBV27 and TRBJ2-5; D uncertain. Germline loops: CDR1 MNHEY, CDR2 SMNVEV (reference sequence). This CDR3 is 12 amino acids long. V lost 5 bases, J lost 7 bases, and 11 bases lay in between. CDR3 amino acids: CASSGRSGTQYF. CDR3 DNA sequence: TGTGCCAGCAGTGGACGGTCGGGGACCCAGTACTTC.

This clone was counted a single time. V gene TRBV7-2 combines with J gene TRBJ2-1; TRBD2 matches 12 bases. The CDR3 runs 17 residues. Germline V gives CDR1 SGHTA, CDR2 FQGNSA. With V trimmed by 4 bases and J by 2 bases, 6 bases remained unmatched. The chain's CDR3 is CASSSGLAGIAYNEQFF. The CDR3 DNA is TGTGCCAGCAGCTCAGGACTAGCGGGAATAGCCTACAATGAGCAGTTCTTC.